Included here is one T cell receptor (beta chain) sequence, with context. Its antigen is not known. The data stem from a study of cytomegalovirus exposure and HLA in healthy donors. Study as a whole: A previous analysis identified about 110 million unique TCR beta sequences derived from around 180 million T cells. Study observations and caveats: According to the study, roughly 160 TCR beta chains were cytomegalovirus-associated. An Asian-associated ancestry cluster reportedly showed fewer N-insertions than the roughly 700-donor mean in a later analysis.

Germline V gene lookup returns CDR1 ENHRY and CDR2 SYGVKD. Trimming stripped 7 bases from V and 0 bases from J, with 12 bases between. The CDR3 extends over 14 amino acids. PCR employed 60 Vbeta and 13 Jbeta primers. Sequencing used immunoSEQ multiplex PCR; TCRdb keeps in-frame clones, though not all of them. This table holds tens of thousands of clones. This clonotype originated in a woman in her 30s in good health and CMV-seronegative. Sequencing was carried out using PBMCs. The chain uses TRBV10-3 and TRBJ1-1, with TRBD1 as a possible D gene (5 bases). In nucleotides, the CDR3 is TGTGCCATCACTTCGGGACTCATGAACACTGAAGCTTTCTTT. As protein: CAITSGLMNTEAFF.